The rows below give T cell receptor beta chains drawn from one sample of a study of identical twins. One entry per CDR3 protein results from TCRdb running MiXCR on the 5' RACE reads. In the table there are about 660,000 distinct CDR3 sequences, 8.6% of which are singletons. The same data also went into a second study, on yellow fever vaccine responses in identical twins.

The sequenced material came from PBMCs. These receptors originate from a woman between 18 and 29 years old in good health. The conserved cysteine and the conserved F or W are not part of the CDR3 here. Fields, in order: CDR3 length, J gene, V gene, CDR3 protein.

length: 10; J: TRBJ2-1; V: TRBV30; CDR3: AWSPGYNEQF
length: 14; J: TRBJ2-4; V: TRBV20-1; CDR3: SARDPLRQRGNIQY
length: 14; J: TRBJ2-2; V: TRBV14; CDR3: ASSQDGRGRTGELF
length: 11; J: TRBJ2-7; V: TRBV7-2; CDR3: ASSRRGGYEQY
length: 13; J: TRBJ2-5; V: TRBV6-1; CDR3: ASSLKQGQQETQY
length: 16; J: TRBJ2-3; V: TRBV5-1; CDR3: ASSFSFSDGISTDTQY
length: 18; J: TRBJ2-1; V: TRBV28; CDR3: ASSFDTRGLAETSYNEQF
length: 11; J: TRBJ2-2; V: TRBV5-1; CDR3: ASSLAEPGELF
length: 12; J: TRBJ1-1; V: TRBV6-2/TRBV6-3; CDR3: ASSYVSGGTEAF
length: 10; J: TRBJ2-3; V: TRBV7-9; CDR3: ARQGSTDTQY
length: 14; J: TRBJ2-3; V: TRBV3-1; CDR3: ASSQGRGPSTDTQY
length: 12; J: TRBJ2-7; V: TRBV6-5; CDR3: ASSSWTGTYEQY
length: 12; J: TRBJ2-7; V: TRBV5-6; CDR3: ASSLRDFAYEQY
length: 12; J: TRBJ2-7; V: TRBV10-3; CDR3: AISGAEGPYEQY
length: 8; J: TRBJ2-5; V: TRBV2; CDR3: ASSEETQY
length: 13; J: TRBJ2-7; V: TRBV9; CDR3: ASSVGAPSSYEQY
length: 15; J: TRBJ2-1; V: TRBV7-2; CDR3: ASSLQIGQGPYNEQF
length: 14; J: TRBJ2-2; V: TRBV4-2; CDR3: ASSQDLTGAQGELF
length: 13; J: TRBJ2-7; V: TRBV5-6; CDR3: ASSGPEPLPYEQY
length: 14; J: TRBJ2-2; V: TRBV5-4; CDR3: ASSRVGQQNTGELF
length: 13; J: TRBJ1-1; V: TRBV20-1; CDR3: SATLDSQMNTEAF
length: 13; J: TRBJ2-1; V: TRBV12-3/TRBV12-4; CDR3: ASGRRAGDDNEQF
length: 9; J: TRBJ2-5; V: TRBV20-1; CDR3: SAEGGETQY
length: 14; J: TRBJ2-7; V: TRBV10-3; CDR3: AISRSGAGGPDEQY
length: 12; J: TRBJ1-1; V: TRBV3-1; CDR3: ASSQWDRAAEAF
length: 18; J: TRBJ2-1; V: TRBV18; CDR3: ASSPSPSGGLWSSYNEQF
length: 13; J: TRBJ2-3; V: TRBV15; CDR3: ATSDVAGGPDTQY
length: 13; J: TRBJ2-7; V: TRBV12-3/TRBV12-4; CDR3: ASSLGDQGSYEQY
length: 12; J: TRBJ1-1; V: TRBV5-1; CDR3: ASSGNTGAGEAF
length: 13; J: TRBJ2-7; V: TRBV2; CDR3: ASRPPGQGVNEQY
length: 13; J: TRBJ2-2; V: TRBV20-1; CDR3: SAREAGLKAGELF